The rows below give T cell receptor beta chains drawn from one sample of a study of blood T cell repertoires in COVID-19. Libraries were prepared by immunoSEQ multiplex PCR; TCRdb keeps only in-frame clonotypes and omits some of them. Of around 45,000 clones listed, more than 65% are singletons. Sequencing input: peripheral blood. The origin of the receptors is a woman aged 55-69 years with acute or convalescent COVID-19. The CDR3 runs from the conserved cysteine through the conserved F or W. Each record gives: CDR3 DNA, CDR3 protein, V gene, clone size, D gene, J gene. A D gene is named only where the DNA matches it firmly. Size tells how often a clone was seen (once, few, many) or the class of an expanded clone, and some rows leave it out.

cdr3_nt: TGTGCCAGCAAAGGACAGCTGAACACCGGGGAGCTGTTTTTT
cdr3_aa: CASKGQLNTGELFF
v_call: TRBV6-5
clone_size: NA
d_call: NA
j_call: TRBJ2-2

cdr3_nt: TGTGCCAGCAGTCTTCCGGGACAGTTTTCTTACTTC
cdr3_aa: CASSLPGQFSYF
v_call: TRBV6-2/TRBV6-3
clone_size: NA
d_call: TRBD1
j_call: TRBJ2-7

cdr3_nt: TGTGCCAGCAGCCTCGGACAGGGATGGGGAGAGACCCAGTACTTC
cdr3_aa: CASSLGQGWGETQYF
v_call: TRBV5-5
clone_size: NA
d_call: TRBD1
j_call: TRBJ2-5

cdr3_nt: TGTGCCAGCAGCTTAACTTCCGGGGGACAGGGTAACACAGATACGCAGTATTTT
cdr3_aa: CASSLTSGGQGNTDTQYF
v_call: TRBV2
clone_size: NA
d_call: TRBD1
j_call: TRBJ2-3

cdr3_nt: TGTGCCAGCACCGGGGGGGTACTGAACACTGAAGCTTTCTTT
cdr3_aa: CASTGGVLNTEAFF
v_call: TRBV7-9
clone_size: few
d_call: NA
j_call: TRBJ1-1

cdr3_nt: TGTGCCAGCAAAGCGGGGGATGGTCGCAATGAGCAGTTCTTC
cdr3_aa: CASKAGDGRNEQFF
v_call: TRBV9
clone_size: NA
d_call: TRBD2
j_call: TRBJ2-1

cdr3_nt: TGTGCCAGCAGCCGAGGGGGACAGGGGTACGAGCAGTACTTC
cdr3_aa: CASSRGGQGYEQYF
v_call: TRBV6-2/TRBV6-3
clone_size: NA
d_call: TRBD1
j_call: TRBJ2-7

cdr3_nt: TGTGCCTGGAGGAGAGTGGACGGGGCTAACTATGGCTACACCTTC
cdr3_aa: CAWRRVDGANYGYTF
v_call: TRBV30
clone_size: once
d_call: NA
j_call: TRBJ1-2

cdr3_nt: TGCGCCAGCAGCTTATGGGACAGCTCGAACACTGAAGCTTTCTTT
cdr3_aa: CASSLWDSSNTEAFF
v_call: TRBV5-1
clone_size: once
d_call: TRBD1
j_call: TRBJ1-1

cdr3_nt: TGTGCCAGCAGCTTTGATCATGGAGTTTCACCCCTCCACTTT
cdr3_aa: CASSFDHGVSPLHF
v_call: TRBV11-2
clone_size: NA
d_call: NA
j_call: TRBJ1-6

cdr3_nt: TGTGCCAGCAGTTACTCGAAACAGCTCCTTATCCTAGCCAAAAACATTCAGTACTTC
cdr3_aa: CASSYSKQLLILAKNIQYF
v_call: TRBV6-2/TRBV6-3
clone_size: NA
d_call: NA
j_call: TRBJ2-4

cdr3_nt: TGTGCCAGCAGCGGGGGGGGACTAGGTTTTTACGAGCAGTACTTC
cdr3_aa: CASSGGGLGFYEQYF
v_call: TRBV7-2
clone_size: NA
d_call: TRBD2
j_call: TRBJ2-7

cdr3_nt: TGTGCCAGCAGCTCAGGGGGGTTTTCAGATACGCAGTATTTT
cdr3_aa: CASSSGGFSDTQYF
v_call: TRBV7-2
clone_size: NA
d_call: NA
j_call: TRBJ2-3

cdr3_nt: TGTGCCAGCAGCTCGACTAGCGGACCCTACGAGCAGTACTTC
cdr3_aa: CASSSTSGPYEQYF
v_call: TRBV7-3
clone_size: NA
d_call: TRBD2
j_call: TRBJ2-7

cdr3_nt: TGTGCCAGTAGTGTTCCGGGACACTACGAGCAGTACTTC
cdr3_aa: CASSVPGHYEQYF
v_call: TRBV19
clone_size: NA
d_call: NA
j_call: TRBJ2-7

cdr3_nt: TGTGCCAGCCGGGACAGGGGGTCCAATGAGCAGTTCTTC
cdr3_aa: CASRDRGSNEQFF
v_call: TRBV19
clone_size: NA
d_call: TRBD1
j_call: TRBJ2-1

cdr3_nt: TGCAGCGTTGATTCTTTCAGGACTAGCGGGGGCCCAGGCTACAATGAGCAGTTCTTC
cdr3_aa: CSVDSFRTSGGPGYNEQFF
v_call: TRBV29-1
clone_size: NA
d_call: TRBD2
j_call: TRBJ2-1

cdr3_nt: TGCAGCGTTGAAGCAGTTCTTACCTACAATGAGCAGTTCTTC
cdr3_aa: CSVEAVLTYNEQFF
v_call: TRBV29-1
clone_size: NA
d_call: NA
j_call: TRBJ2-1

cdr3_nt: TGCGCCAGCAGTTCGGGAGGGGCCAACGTCCTGACTTTC
cdr3_aa: CASSSGGANVLTF
v_call: TRBV10-2
clone_size: NA
d_call: NA
j_call: TRBJ2-6

cdr3_nt: TGTGCCAGCAGCTTACGCCGAGGGTACGAGCAGTACTTC
cdr3_aa: CASSLRRGYEQYF
v_call: TRBV13
clone_size: NA
d_call: NA
j_call: TRBJ2-7

cdr3_nt: TGTGCCAGCAGCTCAACTAGCGGGGGGACCGGGGAGCTGTTTTTT
cdr3_aa: CASSSTSGGTGELFF
v_call: TRBV5-4
clone_size: NA
d_call: TRBD2
j_call: TRBJ2-2

cdr3_nt: TGTGCCAGCAGCCCACGGGTGGCCGGGGAGCTGTTTTTT
cdr3_aa: CASSPRVAGELFF
v_call: TRBV7-3
clone_size: NA
d_call: NA
j_call: TRBJ2-2

cdr3_nt: TGCGCCAGCAGCTGGGAGGTGGGAGTTGGCACTGAAGCTTTCTTT
cdr3_aa: CASSWEVGVGTEAFF
v_call: TRBV5-1
clone_size: NA
d_call: NA
j_call: TRBJ1-1

cdr3_nt: TGTGCCAGCAGCTTAAGTCCTGAGGGTGAGCAGTTCTTC
cdr3_aa: CASSLSPEGEQFF
v_call: TRBV7-9
clone_size: NA
d_call: NA
j_call: TRBJ2-1

cdr3_nt: TGTGCCTGGAGTAACTATGTCGGGGCCAACGTCCTGACTTTC
cdr3_aa: CAWSNYVGANVLTF
v_call: TRBV30
clone_size: NA
d_call: NA
j_call: TRBJ2-6

cdr3_nt: TGTGCCAGCACCCCTTTGTCGGGAGCCAAAAACATTCAGTACTTC
cdr3_aa: CASTPLSGAKNIQYF
v_call: TRBV11-2
clone_size: NA
d_call: NA
j_call: TRBJ2-4

cdr3_nt: TGTGCCAGCAGGGACAACTATAATTCACCCCTCCACTTT
cdr3_aa: CASRDNYNSPLHF
v_call: TRBV19
clone_size: NA
d_call: NA
j_call: TRBJ1-6

cdr3_nt: TGTGCCAGCAGTGAACTGAACAGGGCCGGGAGGGGCTACACCTTC
cdr3_aa: CASSELNRAGRGYTF
v_call: TRBV6-1
clone_size: NA
d_call: NA
j_call: TRBJ1-2

cdr3_nt: TGTGCCAGCAGCTCCTCAGGGGAGAATGAAAAACTGTTTTTT
cdr3_aa: CASSSSGENEKLFF
v_call: TRBV11-2
clone_size: NA
d_call: NA
j_call: TRBJ1-4

cdr3_nt: TGTGCCAGCAGTCCCGCGGGACGGTCATTATACTACACCTTC
cdr3_aa: CASSPAGRSLYYTF
v_call: TRBV27
clone_size: NA
d_call: NA
j_call: TRBJ1-2

cdr3_nt: TGTGCCAGTAGTGACAGGGGGCACTCCTACAATGAGCAGTTCTTC
cdr3_aa: CASSDRGHSYNEQFF
v_call: TRBV19
clone_size: NA
d_call: TRBD1
j_call: TRBJ2-1

cdr3_nt: TGCAGTGCTAGTTCAGGGTCGGTCTACAATGAGCAGTTCTTC
cdr3_aa: CSASSGSVYNEQFF
v_call: TRBV20-1
clone_size: few
d_call: NA
j_call: TRBJ2-1

cdr3_nt: TGCGCCAGCAGCCATGAGACAGGGGAGTTCAATGAGCAGTTCTTC
cdr3_aa: CASSHETGEFNEQFF
v_call: TRBV4-3
clone_size: NA
d_call: TRBD1
j_call: TRBJ2-1

cdr3_nt: TGTGCCAGCAGCAAAAAGGGAGCAGACTGCGATCAGCCCCAGCATTTT
cdr3_aa: CASSKKGADCDQPQHF
v_call: TRBV21-1
clone_size: NA
d_call: NA
j_call: TRBJ1-5

cdr3_nt: TGTGCCAGCAGTTATGTAACTGGGGAGCTGTTTTTT
cdr3_aa: CASSYVTGELFF
v_call: TRBV6-5
clone_size: NA
d_call: NA
j_call: TRBJ2-2

cdr3_nt: TGTGCCAGCAGCCGGGACAGGGGTGTTGGCTACACCTTC
cdr3_aa: CASSRDRGVGYTF
v_call: TRBV2
clone_size: NA
d_call: TRBD1
j_call: TRBJ1-2

cdr3_nt: TGTGCCAGCAGGGATCAGGGGGACTATGGCTACACCTTC
cdr3_aa: CASRDQGDYGYTF
v_call: TRBV27
clone_size: NA
d_call: TRBD1
j_call: TRBJ1-2

cdr3_nt: TGTGCCAGCAGCGCCAGCGGGGGGGCCTCCGGGGAGCTGTTTTTT
cdr3_aa: CASSASGGASGELFF
v_call: TRBV9
clone_size: NA
d_call: TRBD2
j_call: TRBJ2-2

cdr3_nt: TGTGCCAGCAGCCGAGCACCGGACAGGGGCGATAATCAGCCCCAGCATTTT
cdr3_aa: CASSRAPDRGDNQPQHF
v_call: TRBV5-6
clone_size: once
d_call: TRBD1
j_call: TRBJ1-5

cdr3_nt: TGTGCCAGCAGTACAGGGCTTTTGAGGCCCCAGCATTTT
cdr3_aa: CASSTGLLRPQHF
v_call: TRBV27
clone_size: few
d_call: NA
j_call: TRBJ1-5

cdr3_nt: TGTGCCAGCACTTCTGGGAGGGCCGGTAATTCACCCCTCCACTTT
cdr3_aa: CASTSGRAGNSPLHF
v_call: TRBV6-5
clone_size: NA
d_call: NA
j_call: TRBJ1-6

cdr3_nt: TGTGCCAGCAGTGGGCCGACAGAGTCCTACGAGCAGTACTTC
cdr3_aa: CASSGPTESYEQYF
v_call: TRBV6-2/TRBV6-3
clone_size: NA
d_call: NA
j_call: TRBJ2-7

cdr3_nt: TGTGCCAGCAGCCCGCAAGGGGGGGGCACCGGGGAGCTGTTTTTT
cdr3_aa: CASSPQGGGTGELFF
v_call: TRBV4-2
clone_size: NA
d_call: NA
j_call: TRBJ2-2

cdr3_nt: TGTGCCAGCAGTGATTCAGGGGGCCTCAATGTTGATAGCAATCAGCCCCAGCATTTT
cdr3_aa: CASSDSGGLNVDSNQPQHF
v_call: TRBV6-1
clone_size: NA
d_call: TRBD1
j_call: TRBJ1-5

cdr3_nt: TGTGCCAGCAGTTCCGTCGGACAGGGAAGAGGTCAGCCCCAGCATTTT
cdr3_aa: CASSSVGQGRGQPQHF
v_call: TRBV6-2/TRBV6-3
clone_size: NA
d_call: TRBD1
j_call: TRBJ1-5

cdr3_nt: TGCAGCGTTGCTAACAGGGGTTACGACACTGAAGCTTTCTTT
cdr3_aa: CSVANRGYDTEAFF
v_call: TRBV29-1
clone_size: NA
d_call: TRBD1
j_call: TRBJ1-1

cdr3_nt: TGCAGCGTTGTAATAGCGGGGGACTACAATGAGCAGTTCTTC
cdr3_aa: CSVVIAGDYNEQFF
v_call: TRBV29-1
clone_size: NA
d_call: TRBD2
j_call: TRBJ2-1

cdr3_nt: TGCGCCAGCAGCCCAGGGCCTCGGAACACTGAAGCTTTCTTT
cdr3_aa: CASSPGPRNTEAFF
v_call: TRBV4-1
clone_size: NA
d_call: NA
j_call: TRBJ1-1

cdr3_nt: TGTGCCAGCAGCTCCCCCGGTCCCTCGGCAGATACGCAGTATTTT
cdr3_aa: CASSSPGPSADTQYF
v_call: TRBV7-9
clone_size: NA
d_call: NA
j_call: TRBJ2-3

cdr3_nt: TGTGCCAGCAGTTCCGATGCTCGGGACAGGGAATTCTTC
cdr3_aa: CASSSDARDREFF
v_call: TRBV11-2
clone_size: NA
d_call: TRBD1
j_call: TRBJ2-1

cdr3_nt: TGTGCCAGCAGTTACGGGCGGGACAGTGGCTACACCTTC
cdr3_aa: CASSYGRDSGYTF
v_call: TRBV6-5
clone_size: NA
d_call: TRBD1
j_call: TRBJ1-2

cdr3_nt: TGCGCCAGCCAGATGCCCGGGGTGTGGAATGAGCAGTTCTTC
cdr3_aa: CASQMPGVWNEQFF
v_call: TRBV5-1
clone_size: NA
d_call: NA
j_call: TRBJ2-1

cdr3_nt: TGCGCCAGCAGCTTGGTTCCGGGGAGTGGGGCCAACGTCCTGACTTTC
cdr3_aa: CASSLVPGSGANVLTF
v_call: TRBV5-1
clone_size: NA
d_call: NA
j_call: TRBJ2-6

cdr3_nt: TGTGCTAGTGGTTTGGTAAACAGGGGCGAGCAGTACTTC
cdr3_aa: CASGLVNRGEQYF
v_call: TRBV12-5
clone_size: few
d_call: TRBD1
j_call: TRBJ2-7

cdr3_nt: TGTGCCAGCAGCGTAGCCCCAGGAGGGGACTATGGCTACACCTTC
cdr3_aa: CASSVAPGGDYGYTF
v_call: TRBV9
clone_size: NA
d_call: NA
j_call: TRBJ1-2

cdr3_nt: TGTGCCAGCAGCTTGGGCGGGGGGGCCAGCTCCTACAATGAGCAGTTCTTC
cdr3_aa: CASSLGGGASSYNEQFF
v_call: TRBV5-6
clone_size: NA
d_call: TRBD2
j_call: TRBJ2-1

cdr3_nt: TGTGCCAGCAGTTACATCCCAATGAACACTGAAGCTTTCTTT
cdr3_aa: CASSYIPMNTEAFF
v_call: TRBV6-2/TRBV6-3
clone_size: NA
d_call: NA
j_call: TRBJ1-1